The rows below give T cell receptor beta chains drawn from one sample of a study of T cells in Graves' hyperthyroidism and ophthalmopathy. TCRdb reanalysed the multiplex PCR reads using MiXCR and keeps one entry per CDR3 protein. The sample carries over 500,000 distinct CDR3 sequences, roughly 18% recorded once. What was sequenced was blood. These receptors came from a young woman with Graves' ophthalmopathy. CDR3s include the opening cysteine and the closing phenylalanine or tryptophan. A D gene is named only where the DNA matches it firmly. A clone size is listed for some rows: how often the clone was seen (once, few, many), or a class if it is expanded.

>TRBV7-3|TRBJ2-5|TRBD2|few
TGTGCCAGCAGCTTAGAGGGACTAGCGGGAGAACAAGAGACCCAGTACTTC
CASSLEGLAGEQETQYF
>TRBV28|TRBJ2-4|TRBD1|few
TGTGCCAGCAGTTCCACGGACAGGGATAACATTCAGTACTTC
CASSSTDRDNIQYF
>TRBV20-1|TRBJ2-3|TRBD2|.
TGCAGTGCTAGAGAGGGACTAGCGGGCACAGATACGCAGTATTTT
CSAREGLAGTDTQYF
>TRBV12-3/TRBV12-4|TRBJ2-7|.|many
TGTGCCAGCAGTTATGGAGGGGAAGGAGTCTACGAGCAGTACTTC
CASSYGGEGVYEQYF
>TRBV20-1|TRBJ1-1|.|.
TGCAGTGCTAGAGGTTTGGGGCCCCAGGAGAAGATTTTTAGTGAAGCTTTCTTT
CSARGLGPQEKIFSEAFF
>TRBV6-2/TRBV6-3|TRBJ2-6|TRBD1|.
TGTGCCAGCAGTACAGGGGCCTCTGGGGCCAACGTCCTGACTTTC
CASSTGASGANVLTF
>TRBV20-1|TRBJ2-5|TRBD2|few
TGCAGTGTCGATACTAGCGGGAGTGGTCTCGGCTTGGAGACCCAGTACTTC
CSVDTSGSGLGLETQYF
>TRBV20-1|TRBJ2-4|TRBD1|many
TGCAGTGCTAGACTGGGACAGGGCCAAAACATTCAGTACTTC
CSARLGQGQNIQYF
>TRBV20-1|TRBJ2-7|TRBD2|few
TGCAGTGCTAAGTTCGGTAGCGGGAGGGCCAACGAGCAGTACTTC
CSAKFGSGRANEQYF
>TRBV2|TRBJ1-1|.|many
TGTGCCAGCAGCGGGTCGTCGTCCAACACTGAAGCTTTCTTT
CASSGSSSNTEAFF
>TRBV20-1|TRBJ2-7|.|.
TGCAGTGCTAGGGGTGATTCATGGTACGAGCAGTACTTC
CSARGDSWYEQYF
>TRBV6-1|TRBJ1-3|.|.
TGTGCCAGCAGTGATGAACAGTCGGATGGAAACACCATATATTTT
CASSDEQSDGNTIYF
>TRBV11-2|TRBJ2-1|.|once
TGTGCCAGCAGCTCCCTTCGGGGGGCCGATGAGCAGTTCTTC
CASSSLRGADEQFF
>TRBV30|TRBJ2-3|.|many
TGTGCCTGGAGTCTCGGTAGCACAGATACGCAGTATTTT
CAWSLGSTDTQYF
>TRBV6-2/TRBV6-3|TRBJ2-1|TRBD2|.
TGTGCCAGCAGGGGAGCGGGATACAATGAGCAGTTCTTC
CASRGAGYNEQFF
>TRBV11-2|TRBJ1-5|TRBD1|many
TGTGCCAGCAGTTACGGGACAGGCAATCAGCCCCAGCATTTT
CASSYGTGNQPQHF
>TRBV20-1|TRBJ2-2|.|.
TGCAGTGCTAGAGATGAGGCCGGGGAGCTGTTTTTT
CSARDEAGELFF
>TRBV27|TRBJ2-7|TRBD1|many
TGTGCCAGCAGGACAGGGCCGGGGGAGCAGTACTTC
CASRTGPGEQYF
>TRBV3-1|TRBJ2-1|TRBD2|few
TGTGCCAGCAGCCAGGCTGTGACTAGCGCGGATGAGCAGTTCTTC
CASSQAVTSADEQFF
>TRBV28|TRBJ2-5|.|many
TGTGCCAGCAGTTTATGGGTACAGGAGACCCAGTACTTC
CASSLWVQETQYF
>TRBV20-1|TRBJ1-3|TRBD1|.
TGCAGTGCCGACAGGGATCTCTCTGGAAACACCATATATTTT
CSADRDLSGNTIYF
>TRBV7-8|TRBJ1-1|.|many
TGTGCCAGCAGCTTAGCGGTACAGGAGAACACTGAAGCTTTCTTT
CASSLAVQENTEAFF
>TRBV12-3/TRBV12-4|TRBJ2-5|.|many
TGTGCCAGCAGTTTAAGGGGTGGCTGGGAGACCCAGTACTTC
CASSLRGGWETQYF
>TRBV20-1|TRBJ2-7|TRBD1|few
TGCAGTGCTAGAGATCGAAGGGACAGGGGCTCCTACGAGCAGTACTTC
CSARDRRDRGSYEQYF
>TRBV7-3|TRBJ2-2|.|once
TGTGCCAGCAGGGCGGACGGGGAGCTGTTTTTT
CASRADGELFF
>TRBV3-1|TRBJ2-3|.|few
TGTGCCAGCAGCCTGCACGGGACGTCGGGTACGCAGTATTTT
CASSLHGTSGTQYF
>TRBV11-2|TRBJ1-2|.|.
TGTGCCAGCAGCCCGAGCGGCGAGGGCTATGGCTACACCTTC
CASSPSGEGYGYTF
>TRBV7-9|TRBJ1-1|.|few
TGTGCCAGCAGCTCCCCGGTCCGCAGGGGTCGGACTGAAGCTTTCTTT
CASSSPVRRGRTEAFF
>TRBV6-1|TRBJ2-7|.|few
TGTGCCACAAAGGACCGATCCTACGAGCAGTACTTC
CATKDRSYEQYF
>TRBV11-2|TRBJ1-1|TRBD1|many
TGTGCCAGCAGCGTTTACAGGGGGCTGAGGAACACTGAAGCTTTCTTT
CASSVYRGLRNTEAFF
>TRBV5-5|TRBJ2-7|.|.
TGTGCCAGCACTCCATCCTACGAGCAGTACTTC
CASTPSYEQYF
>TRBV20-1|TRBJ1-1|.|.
TGCAGTGCTAGAGATCGAACTGGAGACACTGAAGCTTTCTTT
CSARDRTGDTEAFF
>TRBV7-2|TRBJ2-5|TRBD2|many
TGTGCCAGCAGCTTCGGGGGGGTAGAGACCCAGTACTTC
CASSFGGVETQYF
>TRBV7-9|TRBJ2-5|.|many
TGTGCCAGCAGCTCCGGGGGCAGGGTAGGAGAGACCCAGTACTTC
CASSSGGRVGETQYF
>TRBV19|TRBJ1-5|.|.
TGTGCCAGTAATACAGCCCGATCGCCCCAGCATTTT
CASNTARSPQHF
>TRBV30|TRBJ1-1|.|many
TGTGCCTGGAGTACCCAAAGGGTGGGAACCCCTGAAGCTTTCTTT
CAWSTQRVGTPEAFF
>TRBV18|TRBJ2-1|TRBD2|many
TGTGCCAGCTCACCACTGCGGGAGGGCATCGGTGAGCAGTTCTTC
CASSPLREGIGEQFF
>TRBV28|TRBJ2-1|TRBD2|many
TGTGCCAGCACCTCGCCCGGGCTAGCGGGGATTGGTGAGCAGTTCTTC
CASTSPGLAGIGEQFF
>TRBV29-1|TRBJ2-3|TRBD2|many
TGCAGCGTTGAGCCCAGCGGGGCGCCAGATACGCAGTATTTT
CSVEPSGAPDTQYF
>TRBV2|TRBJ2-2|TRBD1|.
TGTGCCAGCAGTGACGAAGGGACAGAGGGAGGGGAGCTGTTTTTT
CASSDEGTEGGELFF
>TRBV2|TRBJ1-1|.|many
TGTGCCAGCATTAAGACAGAGAGGACTGAAGCTTTCTTT
CASIKTERTEAFF
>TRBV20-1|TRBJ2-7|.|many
TGCAGTGCTGGCAGGGGGGGATTCTACGAGCAGTACTTC
CSAGRGGFYEQYF
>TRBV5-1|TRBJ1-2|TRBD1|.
TGCGCCAGCAGCTCCCCGGGACAGGGCTATGGCTACACCTTC
CASSSPGQGYGYTF
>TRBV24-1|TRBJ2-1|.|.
TGTGCCACCAGTGATTTGACGGGGGTCTTTAGTGAGCAGTTCTTC
CATSDLTGVFSEQFF
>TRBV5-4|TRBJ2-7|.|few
TGTGCCAGCAGCTTGGCAGTGGGGGCTACGGGAGAGCAGTACTTC
CASSLAVGATGEQYF
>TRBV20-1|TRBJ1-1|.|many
TGCAGTGCCGATACTCTCGGGTCGTACACTGAAGCTTTCTTT
CSADTLGSYTEAFF
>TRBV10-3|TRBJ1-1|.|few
TGTGCCATCAGTGAACTTGAGACTTCGAACACTGAAGCTTTCTTT
CAISELETSNTEAFF
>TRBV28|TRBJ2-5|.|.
TGTGCCAGCGGAAGTGACAGTTCAGGACAAGAGACCCAGTACTTC
CASGSDSSGQETQYF
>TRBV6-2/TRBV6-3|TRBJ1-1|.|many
TGTGCCAGCATACCTCGGTTTTCAGACACTGAAGCTTTCTTT
CASIPRFSDTEAFF
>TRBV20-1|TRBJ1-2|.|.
TGCAGTGCTAACCACGGGGGGGGGTACACCTTC
CSANHGGGYTF
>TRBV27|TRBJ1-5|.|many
TGTGCCAGCAGTTTAACTCGCAGTCATAGCAATCAGCCCCAGCATTTT
CASSLTRSHSNQPQHF
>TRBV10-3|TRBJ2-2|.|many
TGTGCCATCAGTGAGTCGAGGGGGACCGGGGAGCTGTTTTTT
CAISESRGTGELFF
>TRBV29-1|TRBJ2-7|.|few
TGCAGCGTTGAAGACAGGTCCTCCTACGAGCAGTACTTC
CSVEDRSSYEQYF
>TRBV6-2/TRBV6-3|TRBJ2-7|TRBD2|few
TGTGCCAGCAGTCTCCTAGCGGACTACGAGCAGTACTTC
CASSLLADYEQYF
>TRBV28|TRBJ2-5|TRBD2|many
TGTGCCAGTGCTAGCGGGGGGGCCGGAAAGACCCAGTACTTC
CASASGGAGKTQYF
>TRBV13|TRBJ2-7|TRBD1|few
TGTGCCAGCAGCCAGAGACAGGGCAGAGACGAGCAGTACTTC
CASSQRQGRDEQYF
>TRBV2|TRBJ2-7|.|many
TGTGCCAACCAGCTCCCGCCGGACGAGCAGTACTTC
CANQLPPDEQYF